The rows below give T cell receptor beta chains drawn from one sample of a study of cytomegalovirus exposure and HLA in healthy donors. TCRdb's table, derived via immunoSEQ multiplex PCR, lists solely in-frame clones and lacks some. The data show around 130,000 clones, about three quarters seen once. The sequencing input was PBMCs. All receptors come from a woman aged 55-70 years in good health and CMV-seropositive. Both conserved end residues are part of each CDR3. D genes are given only for firm matches. Part of the rows lack a size; the others show once, few, many or a class for expanded clones.

clone_size d_call cdr3_length j_call v_call cdr3_aa cdr3_nt
. . 16 TRBJ1-6 TRBV5-6 CASSLRTLGYNSPLHF TGTGCCAGCAGCCTCAGGACTTTGGGGTATAATTCACCCCTCCACTTT
. TRBD1 16 TRBJ2-1 TRBV5-1 CASSLGDSRHYNEQFF TGCGCCAGCAGCTTGGGGGACAGTCGTCACTACAATGAGCAGTTCTTC
. TRBD1 16 TRBJ1-2 TRBV4-1 CASSQPTGGGYYGYTF TGCGCCAGCAGCCAACCGACAGGGGGCGGCTACTATGGCTACACCTTC
. TRBD2 17 TRBJ2-5 TRBV5-1 CASSLAVTSGGEETQYF TGCGCCAGCAGCTTGGCGGTCACTAGCGGGGGGGAAGAGACCCAGTACTTC
. TRBD1 13 TRBJ2-2 TRBV5-6 CASSWTGTGELFF TGTGCCAGCAGCTGGACAGGCACCGGGGAGCTGTTTTTT
few . 14 TRBJ2-7 TRBV5-1 CASSSPDSDYEQYF TGCGCCAGCAGCTCTCCGGATAGCGACTACGAGCAGTACTTC
. . 16 TRBJ2-5 TRBV5-4 CASSLAGLGLGETQYF TGTGCCAGCAGCTTGGCCGGGTTGGGGCTGGGAGAGACCCAGTACTTC
. TRBD1 13 TRBJ1-5 TRBV6-1 CASSETSQGGLHF TGTGCCAGCAGTGAAACTTCCCAGGGGGGCCTACATTTT
. TRBD1 14 TRBJ2-6 TRBV29-1 CSVEQGAGANVLTF TGCAGCGTTGAACAGGGGGCTGGGGCCAACGTCCTGACTTTC
. . 17 TRBJ1-5 TRBV19 CASSTPSDTYSNQPQHF TGTGCCAGTAGTACCCCTTCAGACACATATAGCAATCAGCCCCAGCATTTT
few . 14 TRBJ2-7 TRBV10-3 CAIRDSVISYEQYF TGTGCCATCAGGGACAGCGTAATATCCTACGAGCAGTACTTC
. . 17 TRBJ2-6 TRBV5-1 CASGVEGAPSGANVLTF TGCGCCAGCGGGGTGGAGGGCGCGCCCTCTGGGGCCAACGTCCTGACTTTC
. . 14 TRBJ2-7 TRBV7-3 CASREGPGHGEQYF TGTGCCAGCAGAGAAGGACCGGGACATGGCGAGCAGTACTTC
. . 15 TRBJ1-3 TRBV4-2 CASRPEESSGNTIYF TGTGCCAGCCGACCGGAGGAGAGCTCTGGAAACACCATATATTTT
. . 14 TRBJ2-1 TRBV6-6 CASRTDFSYNEQFF TGTGCCAGCAGGACAGATTTCTCCTACAATGAGCAGTTCTTC
few . 15 TRBJ2-5 TRBV7-9 CASSLASGLKETQYF TGTGCCAGCAGCTTAGCTTCGGGACTTAAAGAGACCCAGTACTTC
medium-sized . 15 TRBJ1-6 TRBV15 CATSREGARNSPLHF TGTGCCACCAGCAGAGAGGGGGCGAGGAATTCACCCCTCCACTTT